This record looks at one TCR beta chain sequence and its context. Primers for the PCR totalled 60 Vbeta and 13 Jbeta. TCRdb's copy holds only in-frame clones and misses some; the assay was immunoSEQ multiplex PCR. This table holds 200,000 to 250,000 clones, under 90% found once. The data derive from a study of cytomegalovirus exposure and HLA in healthy donors. The germline CDR1 and CDR2 sequences are GTSNPN and SVGIG (reference sequence). Losses at the gene ends were 0 bases for V and 2 bases for J; bases not matched to a gene: 4. The CDR3 has 15 residues. Material for sequencing was PBMCs. V usage is TRBV30 and J usage is TRBJ1-2; 9 nucleotides line up with TRBD1. The sequence was collected from a human donor in good health. The CDR3 spells CAWSVGGTGNYGYTF. DNA for the CDR3: TGTGCCTGGAGTGTAGGAGGGACAGGGAACTATGGCTACACCTTC.